Sequencing of this T cell receptor beta chain was carried out in a study of shared clonotypes between healthy human individuals. Libraries were prepared by immunoSEQ multiplex PCR; TCRdb keeps only in-frame clonotypes and omits some of them. Among 550,000 to 700,000 clones listed, roughly 73% were seen once. The CDR3 covers 15 residues. Unmatched junction bases numbered 6, after V lost 5 bases and J lost 1 base. Germline V gene sequence: CDR1 MNHEY, CDR2 SMNVEV (reference sequence). Adult donors, all healthy and HIV-negative, had no recent acute infections or vaccinations. The sequenced sample consisted of memory CD4+ T cells sorted from blood. Subset here: CD45RA-negative fraction. This TCR was sampled from a woman in her 30s in good health. V is TRBV27 and J is TRBJ2-7; TRBD1 matches 9 bases. The CDR3 DNA follows: TGTGCCAGCAGTCGAGCCGGGACAGGGTCCTACGAGCAGTACTTC. It codes for CASSRAGTGSYEQYF.